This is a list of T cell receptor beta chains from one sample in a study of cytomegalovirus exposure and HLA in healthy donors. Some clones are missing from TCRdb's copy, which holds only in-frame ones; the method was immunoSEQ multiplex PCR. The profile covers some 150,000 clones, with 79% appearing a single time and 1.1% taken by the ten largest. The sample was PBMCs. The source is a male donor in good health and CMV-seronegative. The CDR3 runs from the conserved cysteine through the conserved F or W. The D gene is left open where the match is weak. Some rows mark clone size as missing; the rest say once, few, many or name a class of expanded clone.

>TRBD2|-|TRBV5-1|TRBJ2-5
CASSLRSGDSQETQYF
TGCGCCAGCAGTTTAAGGAGCGGGGACTCGCAAGAGACCCAGTACTTC
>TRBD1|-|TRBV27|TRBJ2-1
CASSLPGQVFF
TGTGCCAGCAGTTTACCCGGACAGGTGTTCTTC
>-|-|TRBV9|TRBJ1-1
CASSAEPENTEAFF
TGTGCCAGCAGCGCCGAACCAGAGAACACTGAAGCTTTCTTT
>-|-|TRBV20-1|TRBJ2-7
CSARGAYEQYF
TGCAGTGCTAGAGGCGCCTACGAGCAGTACTTC
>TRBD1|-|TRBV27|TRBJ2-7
CASRNLGGTGDHEQYF
TGTGCCAGCAGGAATTTGGGGGGGACAGGGGACCACGAGCAGTACTTC
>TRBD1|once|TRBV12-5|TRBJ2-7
CASGRPTQGEPSYEQYF
TGTGCTAGTGGCCGTCCTACACAGGGGGAGCCCTCCTACGAGCAGTACTTC
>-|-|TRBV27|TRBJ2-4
CASSPTDFPNIQYF
TGTGCCAGCAGTCCGACGGACTTCCCCAACATTCAGTACTTC
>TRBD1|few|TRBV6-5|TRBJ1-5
CAIPRDRGNQPQHF
TGTGCCATACCTCGGGACAGGGGCAATCAGCCCCAGCATTTT
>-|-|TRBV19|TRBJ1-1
CANSLRGKAFF
TGTGCCAATTCCTTACGGGGGAAAGCTTTCTTT
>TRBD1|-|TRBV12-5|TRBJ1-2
CASGFPGGQGYGYTF
TGTGCTAGTGGTTTCCCCGGAGGACAGGGGTATGGCTACACCTTC
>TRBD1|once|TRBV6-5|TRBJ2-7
CASSLTGGVNEQYF
TGTGCCAGCAGTTTGACAGGGGGCGTCAACGAGCAGTACTTC
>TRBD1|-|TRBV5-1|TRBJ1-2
CASSPLQGADGYTF
TGCGCCAGCAGCCCCCTACAGGGGGCAGATGGCTACACCTTC
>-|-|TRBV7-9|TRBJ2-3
CASSLGGRDTQYF
TGTGCCAGCAGCTTAGGAGGGAGGGATACGCAGTATTTT
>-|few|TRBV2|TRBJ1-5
CASSPGAAQPQHF
TGTGCCAGCAGTCCTGGGGCGGCCCAGCCCCAGCATTTT
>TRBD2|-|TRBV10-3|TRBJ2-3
CAISESSIIAGGGLTDTQYF
TGTGCCATCAGTGAGTCGAGTATAATAGCGGGGGGCGGATTAACAGATACGCAGTATTTT
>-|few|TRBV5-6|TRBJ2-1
CASTPGGVRGGREQFF
TGTGCCAGCACCCCCGGTGGGGTCAGGGGCGGCCGGGAGCAGTTCTTC
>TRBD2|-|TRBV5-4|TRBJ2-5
CASSSDHRGGLETQYF
TGTGCCAGCAGCTCCGATCACCGGGGGGGCCTTGAGACCCAGTACTTC
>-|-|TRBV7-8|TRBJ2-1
CASSFYSNNEQFF
TGTGCCAGCAGCTTTTACAGTAACAATGAGCAGTTCTTC
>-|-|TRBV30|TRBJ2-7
CAWSATPYEQYF
TGTGCCTGGAGCGCTACCCCCTACGAGCAGTACTTC
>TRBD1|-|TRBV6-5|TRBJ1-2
CASSYAADRVRGYTF
TGTGCCAGCAGTTACGCAGCCGACAGGGTCCGCGGCTACACCTTC
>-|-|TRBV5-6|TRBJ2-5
CASSPQGWQTQYF
TGTGCCAGCAGCCCCCAGGGGTGGCAGACCCAGTACTTC
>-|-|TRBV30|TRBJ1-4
CAWNINGVRDEKLFF
TGTGCCTGGAACATTAACGGCGTACGGGATGAAAAACTGTTTTTT
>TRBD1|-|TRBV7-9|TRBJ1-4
CASSLVGTGDEKLFF
TGTGCCAGCAGCTTAGTGGGTACAGGGGATGAAAAACTGTTTTTT
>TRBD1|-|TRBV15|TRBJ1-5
CATSRGGTDNQPQHF
TGTGCCACCAGCAGGGGTGGGACAGACAATCAGCCCCAGCATTTT
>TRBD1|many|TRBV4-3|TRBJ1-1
CASSQHRGNTEAFF
TGCGCCAGCAGCCAACACAGGGGGAACACTGAAGCTTTCTTT
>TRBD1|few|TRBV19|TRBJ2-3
CASSIPAGQGSDTQYF
TGTGCCAGTAGTATCCCCGCCGGACAGGGGTCGGATACGCAGTATTTT
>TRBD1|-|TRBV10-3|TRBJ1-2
CAITEEGQGRGYTF
TGTGCCATCACCGAGGAGGGACAGGGCCGTGGCTACACCTTC
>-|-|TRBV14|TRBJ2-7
CASSPPGAFSYEQYF
TGTGCCAGCAGCCCTCCAGGGGCCTTTTCCTACGAGCAGTACTTC
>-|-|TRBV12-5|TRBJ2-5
CASEDSPAQETQYF
TGTGCTAGTGAGGATAGCCCGGCTCAGGAGACCCAGTACTTC
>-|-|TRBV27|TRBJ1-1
CASSLSQLGSYTEAFF
TGTGCCAGCAGTTTATCGCAGCTGGGCAGCTACACTGAAGCTTTCTTT
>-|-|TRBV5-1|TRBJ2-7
CASSLDRDGYEQYF
TGCGCCAGCAGCTTGGACAGGGATGGGTACGAGCAGTACTTC
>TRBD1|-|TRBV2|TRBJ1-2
CASSRTGDRNYGYTF
TGTGCCAGCAGTCGGACAGGGGACAGGAACTATGGCTACACCTTC
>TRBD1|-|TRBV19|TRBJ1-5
CASSEDRDGPQHF
TGTGCCAGTAGTGAGGACAGGGATGGACCCCAGCATTTT
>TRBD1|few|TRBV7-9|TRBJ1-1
CASSPKGGRAEAFF
TGTGCCAGCAGCCCCAAAGGGGGCAGGGCTGAAGCTTTCTTT
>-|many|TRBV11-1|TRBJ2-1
CASSLTPTVGAYNEQFF
TGTGCCAGCAGCTTAACTCCGACTGTGGGAGCCTACAATGAGCAGTTCTTC
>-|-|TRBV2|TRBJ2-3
CASGPSTDTQYF
TGTGCCAGCGGCCCTAGCACAGATACGCAGTATTTT
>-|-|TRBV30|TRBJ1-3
CAWSVRGGNTIYF
TGTGCCTGGAGTGTACGAGGTGGAAACACCATATATTTT
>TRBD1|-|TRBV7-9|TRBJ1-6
CASSLVTGDSPLHF
TGTGCCAGCAGCTTAGTCACAGGGGACTCACCCCTCCACTTT
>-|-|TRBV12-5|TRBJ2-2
CASGLSGRAKDRNKELFF
TGTGCTAGTGGTTTAAGCGGCCGGGCGAAGGACCGTAATAAGGAGCTGTTTTTT
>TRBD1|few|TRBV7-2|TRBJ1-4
CASSPSPTGAIEKLFF
TGTGCCAGCAGCCCCTCCCCGACAGGGGCGATTGAAAAACTGTTTTTT
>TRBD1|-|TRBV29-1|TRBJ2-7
CSTRQGTYEQYF
TGCAGCACCAGACAGGGGACCTACGAGCAGTACTTC
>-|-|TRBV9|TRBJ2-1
CASSGGGGRGEQFF
TGTGCCAGCAGCGGCGGAGGGGGCCGGGGTGAGCAGTTCTTC
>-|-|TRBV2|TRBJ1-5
CASSEMAGPQHF
TGTGCCAGCAGTGAAATGGCAGGGCCCCAGCATTTT
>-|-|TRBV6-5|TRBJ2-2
CASSYRTGLLGELFF
TGTGCCAGCAGTTACCGCACAGGGTTGTTGGGGGAGCTGTTTTTT
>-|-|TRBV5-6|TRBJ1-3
CASSSTRVSGNTIYF
TGTGCCAGCAGCTCGACCAGGGTGAGCGGAAACACCATATATTTT
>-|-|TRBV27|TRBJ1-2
CASWAGVENYGYTF
TGTGCCAGCTGGGCAGGGGTGGAGAACTATGGCTACACCTTC
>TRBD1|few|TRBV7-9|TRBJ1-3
CASSTSTGAGNTIYF
TGTGCCAGCAGCACCTCGACAGGGGCCGGAAACACCATATATTTT
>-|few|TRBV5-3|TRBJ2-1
CARRGLIYNEQFF
TGTGCCAGAAGAGGACTAATCTACAATGAGCAGTTCTTC
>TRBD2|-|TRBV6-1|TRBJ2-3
CASRTLAVSTDTQYF
TGTGCCAGCAGGACCCTAGCGGTAAGCACAGATACGCAGTATTTT
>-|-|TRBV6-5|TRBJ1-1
CASSAQDFYTEAFF
TGTGCCAGCAGCGCACAGGATTTTTACACTGAAGCTTTCTTT